This T cell receptor beta chain was sequenced for a study of shared T cell receptors in the human thymus. TCRdb's copy holds only in-frame clones and misses some; the assay was immunoSEQ multiplex PCR. Counted here are almost 550,000 clones, roughly 74% occurring once; the ten biggest clones make up roughly 0.013%. CDR3 length equals 17 residues. CDR1 LGHNA and CDR2 YSLEER come from the germline V gene. J was trimmed by 4 bases and V by 1 base; bases with no gene match: 10. Another study also made use of these data, one on human thymus T cells. That paper states: Healthy Finnish infants undergoing corrective surgery for congenital heart defects were used as donors. Corrective cardiac surgery supplied the resected thymus tissue. An apparent bias in V and J gene usage was seen in thymic and blood repertoires.

The receptor's source is a boy under two years old with a congenital heart defect. The V call is TRBV4-3, the J call TRBJ1-5, with TRBD1 matching over 7 bases. The material sequenced was thymocytes. The chain's CDR3 is CASSQGRQGKRNQPQHF. The CDR3 DNA sequence: TGCGCCAGCAGCCAAGGCCGACAGGGTAAACGGAATCAGCCCCAGCATTTT.